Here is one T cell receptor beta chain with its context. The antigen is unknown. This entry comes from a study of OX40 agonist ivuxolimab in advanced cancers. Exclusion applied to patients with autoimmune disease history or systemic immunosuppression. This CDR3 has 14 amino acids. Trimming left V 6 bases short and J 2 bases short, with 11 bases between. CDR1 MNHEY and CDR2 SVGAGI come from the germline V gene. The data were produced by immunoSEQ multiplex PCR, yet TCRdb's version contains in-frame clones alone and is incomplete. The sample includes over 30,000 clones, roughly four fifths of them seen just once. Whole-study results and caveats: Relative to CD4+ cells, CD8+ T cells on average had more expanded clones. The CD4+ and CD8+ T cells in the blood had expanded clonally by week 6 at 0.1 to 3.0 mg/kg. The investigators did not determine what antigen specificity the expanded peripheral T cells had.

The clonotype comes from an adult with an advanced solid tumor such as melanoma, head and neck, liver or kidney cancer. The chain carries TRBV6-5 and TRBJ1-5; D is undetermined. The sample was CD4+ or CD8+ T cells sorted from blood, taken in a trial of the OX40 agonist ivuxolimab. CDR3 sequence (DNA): TGTGCCAGCAGAGAAACATGGGGCAATCAGCCCCAGCATTTT. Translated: CASRETWGNQPQHF.